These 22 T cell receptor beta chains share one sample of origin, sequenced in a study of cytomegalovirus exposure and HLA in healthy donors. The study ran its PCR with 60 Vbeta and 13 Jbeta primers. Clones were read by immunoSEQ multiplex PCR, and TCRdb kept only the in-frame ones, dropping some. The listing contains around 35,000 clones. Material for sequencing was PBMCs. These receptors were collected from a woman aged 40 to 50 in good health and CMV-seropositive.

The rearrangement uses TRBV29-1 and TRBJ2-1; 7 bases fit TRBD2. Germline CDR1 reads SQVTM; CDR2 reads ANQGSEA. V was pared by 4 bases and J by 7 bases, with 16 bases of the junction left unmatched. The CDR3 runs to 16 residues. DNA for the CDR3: TGCAGCGTTGGCGGTTGGCGGGAGTCGGTGTCGAATGAGCAGTTCTTC. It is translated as CSVGGWRESVSNEQFF.

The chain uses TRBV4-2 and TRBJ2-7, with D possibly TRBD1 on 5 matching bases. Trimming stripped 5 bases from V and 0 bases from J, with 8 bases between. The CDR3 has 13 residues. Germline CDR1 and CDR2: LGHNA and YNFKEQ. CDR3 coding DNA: TGTGCCAGCAGCAGCAGGGTCTCCTACGAGCAGTACTTC. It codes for CASSSRVSYEQYF.

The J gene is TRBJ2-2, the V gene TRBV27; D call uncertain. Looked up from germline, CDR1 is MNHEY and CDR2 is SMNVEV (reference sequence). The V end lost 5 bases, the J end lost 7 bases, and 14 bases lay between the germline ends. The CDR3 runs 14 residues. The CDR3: CASSAYPSIGELFF. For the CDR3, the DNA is TGTGCCAGCAGTGCCTACCCCTCGATCGGGGAGCTGTTTTTT.

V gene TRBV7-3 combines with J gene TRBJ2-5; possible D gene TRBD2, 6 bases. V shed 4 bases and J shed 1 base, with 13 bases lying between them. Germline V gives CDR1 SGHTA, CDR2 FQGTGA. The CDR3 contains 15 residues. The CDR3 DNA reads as TGTGCCAGCAGCTCGGGTGGAGGGGCCCAAGAGACCCAGTACTTC. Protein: CASSSGGGAQETQYF.

Here the CDR3 DNA reads TGTGCCAGCAGTTTTCTAGATGGCTACACCTTC. Its translation: CASSFLDGYTF. The rearrangement links TRBV28 to TRBJ1-2; D not resolved. The CDR3 runs 11 residues. V lost 3 bases and J lost 6, with 5 bases in between. Germline CDR1 and CDR2: MDHEN and SYDVKM.

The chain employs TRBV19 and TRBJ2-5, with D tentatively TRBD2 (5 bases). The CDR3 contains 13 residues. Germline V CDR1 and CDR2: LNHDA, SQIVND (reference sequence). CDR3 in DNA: TGTGCTACAAGCGGATTCGGCTCGGAGACCCAGTACTTC. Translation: CATSGFGSETQYF.

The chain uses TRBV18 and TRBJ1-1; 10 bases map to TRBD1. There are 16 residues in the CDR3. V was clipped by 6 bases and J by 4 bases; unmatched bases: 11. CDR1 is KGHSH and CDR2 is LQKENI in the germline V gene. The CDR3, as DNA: TGTGCCAGCTCCCCCGGACAGGGGGGATTGAGCACTGAAGCTTTCTTT. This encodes CASSPGQGGLSTEAFF.

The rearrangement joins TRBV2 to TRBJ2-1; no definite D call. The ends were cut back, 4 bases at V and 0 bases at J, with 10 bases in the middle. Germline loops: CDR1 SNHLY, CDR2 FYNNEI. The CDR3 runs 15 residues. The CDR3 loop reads CASSAADTSYNEQFF. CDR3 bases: TGTGCCAGCAGTGCTGCGGATACCTCCTACAATGAGCAGTTCTTC.

DNA of the CDR3: TGTGCCAGCAGTACAAATCGGACTAGCGGGAGGTGGGCTTACAATGAGCAGTTCTTC. This codes for CASSTNRTSGRWAYNEQFF. This rearrangement joins TRBV27 to TRBJ2-1; 14 nucleotides agree with TRBD2. CDR1 and CDR2 (germline): MNHEY, SMNVEV (reference sequence). Germline trimming cut 5 bases from V and 4 bases from J; bases unmatched to any gene: 13. CDR3 length equals 19 residues.

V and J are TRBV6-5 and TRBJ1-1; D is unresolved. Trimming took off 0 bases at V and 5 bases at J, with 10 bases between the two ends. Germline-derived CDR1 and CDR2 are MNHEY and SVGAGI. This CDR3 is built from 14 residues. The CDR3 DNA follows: TGTGCCAGCAGTTACTCGGAGAGGAGGACTGAAGCTTTCTTT. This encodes CASSYSERRTEAFF.

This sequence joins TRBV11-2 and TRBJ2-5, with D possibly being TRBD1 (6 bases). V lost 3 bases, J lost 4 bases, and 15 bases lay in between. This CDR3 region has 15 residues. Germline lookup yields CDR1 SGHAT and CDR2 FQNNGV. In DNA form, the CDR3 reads TGTGCCAGCAGCTTTGCAGGGGCCCCAAGAGAGACCCAGTACTTC. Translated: CASSFAGAPRETQYF.

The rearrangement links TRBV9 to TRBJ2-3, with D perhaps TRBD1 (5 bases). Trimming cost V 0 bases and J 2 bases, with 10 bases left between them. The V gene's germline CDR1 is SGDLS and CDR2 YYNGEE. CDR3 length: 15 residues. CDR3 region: CASSVGGHATDTQYF. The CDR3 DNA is TGTGCCAGCAGCGTAGGTGGACACGCCACAGATACGCAGTATTTT.

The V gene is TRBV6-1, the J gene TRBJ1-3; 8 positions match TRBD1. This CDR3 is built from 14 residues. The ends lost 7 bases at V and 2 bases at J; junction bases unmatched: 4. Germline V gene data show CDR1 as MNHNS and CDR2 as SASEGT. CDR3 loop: CASTTGGAGNTIYF. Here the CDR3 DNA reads TGTGCCAGCACTACAGGGGGTGCTGGAAACACCATATATTTT.

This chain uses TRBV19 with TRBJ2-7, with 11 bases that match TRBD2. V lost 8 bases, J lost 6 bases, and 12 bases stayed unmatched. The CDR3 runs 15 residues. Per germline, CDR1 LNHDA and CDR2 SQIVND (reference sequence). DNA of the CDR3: TGTGCCAGTCGGTTTAGCGGGAGGGCCTTGAGCGAGCAGTACTTC. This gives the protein CASRFSGRALSEQYF.

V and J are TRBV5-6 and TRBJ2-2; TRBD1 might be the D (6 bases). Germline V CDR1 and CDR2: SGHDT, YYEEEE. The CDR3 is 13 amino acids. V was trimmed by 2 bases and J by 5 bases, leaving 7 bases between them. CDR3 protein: CASSFQGTGELFF. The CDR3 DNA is TGTGCCAGCAGCTTCCAGGGGACCGGGGAGCTGTTTTTT.

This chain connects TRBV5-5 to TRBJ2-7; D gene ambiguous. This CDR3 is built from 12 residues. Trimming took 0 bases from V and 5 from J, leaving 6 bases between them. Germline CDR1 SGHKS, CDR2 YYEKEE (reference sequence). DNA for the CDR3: TGTGCCAGCAGCTTGGTACTCAACGAGCAGTACTTC. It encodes CASSLVLNEQYF. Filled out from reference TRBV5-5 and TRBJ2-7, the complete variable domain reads DAGVTQSPTHLIKTRGQQVTLRCSPISGHKSVSWYQQVLGQGPQFIFQYYEKEERGRGNFPDRFSARQFPNYSSELNVNALLLGDSALYLCASSLVLNEQYFGPGTRLTVT.

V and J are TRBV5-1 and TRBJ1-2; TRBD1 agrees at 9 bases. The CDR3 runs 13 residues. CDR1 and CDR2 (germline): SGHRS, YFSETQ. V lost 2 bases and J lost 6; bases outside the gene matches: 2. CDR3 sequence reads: CASSFRTGDGYTF. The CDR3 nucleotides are TGCGCCAGCAGCTTTCGGACAGGGGATGGCTACACCTTC.

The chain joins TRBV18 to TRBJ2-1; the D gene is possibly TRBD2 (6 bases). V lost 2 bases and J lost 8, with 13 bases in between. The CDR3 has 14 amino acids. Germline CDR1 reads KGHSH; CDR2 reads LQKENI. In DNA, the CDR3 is TGTGCCAGCTCACCAAGTGGGCGGGACGATGAGCAGTTCTTC. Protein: CASSPSGRDDEQFF.

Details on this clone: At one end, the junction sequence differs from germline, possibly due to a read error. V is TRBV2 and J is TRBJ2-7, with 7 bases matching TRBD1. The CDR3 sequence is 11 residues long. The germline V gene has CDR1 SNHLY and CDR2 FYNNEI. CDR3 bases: TGTGCCAGCAGTGTCTCCCGGGACAGCTTCTTC. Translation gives CASSVSRDSFF. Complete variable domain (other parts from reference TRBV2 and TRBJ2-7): EPEVTQTPSHQVTQMGQEVILRCVPISNHLYFYWYRQILGQKVEFLVSFYNNEISEKSEIFDDQFSVERPDGSNFTLKIRSTKLEDSAMYFCASSVSRDSFFGPGTRLTVT.

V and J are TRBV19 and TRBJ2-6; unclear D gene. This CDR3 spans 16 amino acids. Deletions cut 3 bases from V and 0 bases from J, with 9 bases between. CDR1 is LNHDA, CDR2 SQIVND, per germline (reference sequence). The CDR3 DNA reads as TGTGCCAGTAGTATCGCCTCTAACTCTGGGGCCAACGTCCTGACTTTC. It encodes CASSIASNSGANVLTF.

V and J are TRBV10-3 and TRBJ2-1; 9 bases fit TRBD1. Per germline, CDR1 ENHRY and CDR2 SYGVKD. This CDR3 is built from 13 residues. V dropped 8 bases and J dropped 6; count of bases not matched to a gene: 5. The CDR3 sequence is CAIGGTGSNEQFF. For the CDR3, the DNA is TGTGCCATCGGGGGGACAGGGTCCAATGAGCAGTTCTTC.

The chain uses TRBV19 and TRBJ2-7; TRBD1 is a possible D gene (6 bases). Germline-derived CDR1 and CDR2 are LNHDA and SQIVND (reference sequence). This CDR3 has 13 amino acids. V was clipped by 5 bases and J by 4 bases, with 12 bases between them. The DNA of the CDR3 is TGTGCCAGTAGTTATATGGACAGTTACGAGCAGTACTTC. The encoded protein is CASSYMDSYEQYF.